This T cell receptor beta chain was found in a study of T-cell reconstitution after alpha-beta-depleted transplantation in children. Germline CDR1 reads DFQATT; CDR2 reads SNEGSKA (reference sequence). The CDR3 is made up of 13 amino acids. Trimming removed 3 bases at V and 5 bases at J, with 11 bases between. This clonotype was seen at least ten times. TCRbeta library construction was performed incorporating unique molecular identifiers. TCRdb analysed the PCR reads with MiXCR anew, one entry per CDR3 protein. Among some 640,000 distinct CDR3 sequences listed, around 16% were seen once. Sample: PBMCs from the stem cell graft donor, taken from the stem cell graft. The sequence came from a human donor who donated a stem cell graft to a child with acute myeloid leukemia. The chain uses TRBV20-1 and TRBJ2-1, with D perhaps matching TRBD1 (6 bases). The CDR3 DNA follows: TGCAGTGCTAGGCCGACAGGAAACAATGAGCAGTTCTTC. Protein sequence: CSARPTGNNEQFF.